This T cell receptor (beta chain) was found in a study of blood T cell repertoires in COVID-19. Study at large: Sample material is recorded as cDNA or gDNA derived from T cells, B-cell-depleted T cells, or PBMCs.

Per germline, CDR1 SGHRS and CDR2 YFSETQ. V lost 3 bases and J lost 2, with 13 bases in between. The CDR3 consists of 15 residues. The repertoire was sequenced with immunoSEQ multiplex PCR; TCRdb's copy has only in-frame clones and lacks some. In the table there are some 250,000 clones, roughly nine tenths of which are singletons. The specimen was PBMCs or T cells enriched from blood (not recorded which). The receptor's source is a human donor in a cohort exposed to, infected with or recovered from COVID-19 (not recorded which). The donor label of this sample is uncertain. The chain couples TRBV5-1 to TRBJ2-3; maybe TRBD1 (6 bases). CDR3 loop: CASSWTAGYTDTQYF. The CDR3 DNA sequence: TGCGCCAGCAGCTGGACAGCCGGGTACACAGATACGCAGTATTTT.